One T cell receptor (beta chain) is described in this entry. Authors' processing steps: Counts of nucleated cells, estimated from reference gene primer amplification, were obtained. Assay used: immunoSEQ multiplex PCR; TCRdb lists only in-frame clones, some missing. D and trimming were read from the DNA, whereas the V and J calls and clone size are those reported in that table. This table holds 95,000 to 150,000 clones, around four fifths found once. Germline-derived CDR1 and CDR2 are MDHEN and SYDVKM. The CDR3 contains 12 residues. The V gene lost 5 bases and the J gene lost 5 bases, with 9 bases spanning the gap. The data stem from a study of blood T cell repertoires in COVID-19.

The receptor was isolated from a man aged 55 to 70 with active or convalescent COVID-19. The chain uses TRBV28 and TRBJ1-2, with D possibly TRBD1 on 5 matching bases. The specimen was peripheral blood. The CDR3 sequence is CASSPDRYGYTF. CDR3 in DNA: TGTGCCAGCAGTCCCGACAGATATGGCTACACCTTC.